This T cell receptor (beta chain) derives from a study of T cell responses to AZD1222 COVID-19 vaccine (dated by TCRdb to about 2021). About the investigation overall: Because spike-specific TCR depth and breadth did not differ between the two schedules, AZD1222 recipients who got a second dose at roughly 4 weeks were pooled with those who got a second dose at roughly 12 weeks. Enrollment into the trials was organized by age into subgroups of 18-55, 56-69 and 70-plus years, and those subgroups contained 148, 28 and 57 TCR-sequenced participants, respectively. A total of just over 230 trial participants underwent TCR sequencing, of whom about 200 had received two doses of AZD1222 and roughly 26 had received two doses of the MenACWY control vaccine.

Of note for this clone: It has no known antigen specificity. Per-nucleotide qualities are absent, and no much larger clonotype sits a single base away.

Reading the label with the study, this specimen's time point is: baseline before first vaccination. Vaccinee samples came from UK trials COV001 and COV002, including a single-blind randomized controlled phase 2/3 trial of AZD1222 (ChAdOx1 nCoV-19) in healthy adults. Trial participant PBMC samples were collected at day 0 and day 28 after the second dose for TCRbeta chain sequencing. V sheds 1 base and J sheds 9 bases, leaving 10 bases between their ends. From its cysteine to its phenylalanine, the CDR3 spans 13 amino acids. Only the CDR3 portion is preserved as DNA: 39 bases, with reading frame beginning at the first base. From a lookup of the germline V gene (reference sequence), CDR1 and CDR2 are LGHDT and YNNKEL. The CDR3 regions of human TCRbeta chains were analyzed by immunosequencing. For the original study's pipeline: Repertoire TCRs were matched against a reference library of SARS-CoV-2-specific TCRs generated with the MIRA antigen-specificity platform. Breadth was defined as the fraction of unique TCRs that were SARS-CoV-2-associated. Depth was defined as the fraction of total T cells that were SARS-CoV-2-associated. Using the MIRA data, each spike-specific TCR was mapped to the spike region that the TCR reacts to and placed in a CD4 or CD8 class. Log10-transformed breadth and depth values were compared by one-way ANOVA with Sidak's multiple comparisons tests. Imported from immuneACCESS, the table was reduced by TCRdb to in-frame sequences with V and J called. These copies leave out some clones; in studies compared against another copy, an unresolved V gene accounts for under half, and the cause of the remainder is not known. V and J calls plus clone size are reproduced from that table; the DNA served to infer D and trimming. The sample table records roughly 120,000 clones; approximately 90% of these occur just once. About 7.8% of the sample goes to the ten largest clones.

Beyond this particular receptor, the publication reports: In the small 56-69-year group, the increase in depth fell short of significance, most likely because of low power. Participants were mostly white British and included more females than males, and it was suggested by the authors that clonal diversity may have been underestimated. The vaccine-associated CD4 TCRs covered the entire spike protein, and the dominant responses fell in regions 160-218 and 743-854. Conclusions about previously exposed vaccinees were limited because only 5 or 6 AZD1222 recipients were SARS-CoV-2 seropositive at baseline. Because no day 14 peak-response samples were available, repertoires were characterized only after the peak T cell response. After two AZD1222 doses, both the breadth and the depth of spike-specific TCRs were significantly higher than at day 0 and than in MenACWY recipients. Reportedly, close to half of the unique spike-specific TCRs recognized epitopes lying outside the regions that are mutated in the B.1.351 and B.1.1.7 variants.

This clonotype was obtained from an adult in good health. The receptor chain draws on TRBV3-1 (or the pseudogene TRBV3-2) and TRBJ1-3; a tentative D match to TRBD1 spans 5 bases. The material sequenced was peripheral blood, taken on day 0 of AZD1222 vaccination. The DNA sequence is TGTGCCAGCAGCCAAGTTCAGGGTGGCACCATATATTTT. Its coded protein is CASSQVQGGTIYF.